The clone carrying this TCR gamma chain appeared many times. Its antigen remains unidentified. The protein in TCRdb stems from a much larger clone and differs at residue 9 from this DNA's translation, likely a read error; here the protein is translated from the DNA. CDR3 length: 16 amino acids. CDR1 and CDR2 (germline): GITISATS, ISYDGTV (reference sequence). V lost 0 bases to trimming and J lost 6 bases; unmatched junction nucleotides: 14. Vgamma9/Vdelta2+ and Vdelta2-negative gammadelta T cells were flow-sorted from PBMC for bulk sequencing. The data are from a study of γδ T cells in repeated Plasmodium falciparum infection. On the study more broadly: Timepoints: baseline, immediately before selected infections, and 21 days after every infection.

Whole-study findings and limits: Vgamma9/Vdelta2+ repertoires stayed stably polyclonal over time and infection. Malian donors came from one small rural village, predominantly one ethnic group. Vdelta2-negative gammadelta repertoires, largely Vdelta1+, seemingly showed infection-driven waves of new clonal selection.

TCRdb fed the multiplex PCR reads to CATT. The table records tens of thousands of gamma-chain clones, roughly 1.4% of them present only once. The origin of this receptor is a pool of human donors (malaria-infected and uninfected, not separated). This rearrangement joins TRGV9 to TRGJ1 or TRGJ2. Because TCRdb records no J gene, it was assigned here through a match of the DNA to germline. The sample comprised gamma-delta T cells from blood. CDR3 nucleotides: TGTGCCTTGTGGGAGGTGCAGGCCCCCCTTATTTATAAGAAACTCTTT. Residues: CALWEVQAPLIYKKLF.